Below are 20 T cell receptor beta chains sequenced from a single sample in a study of resident and recirculating memory T cells in vitiligo. TCRdb's copy holds only in-frame clones and misses some; the assay was immunoSEQ multiplex PCR. There are 70,000 or so clones in the sample; approximately 93% occur only once, and over 4.5% lies in the top ten. What was sequenced was blood. The receptor set was obtained from a male donor with vitiligo.

The genes are TRBV7-3 and TRBJ1-1, with D uncertain. The CDR3 is made up of 13 amino acids. Germline loops: CDR1 SGHTA, CDR2 FQGTGA. Trimming left V 5 bases short and J 1 base short, with 8 bases between. The CDR3 DNA reads TGTGCCAGCAGCCCCGGTGGGAACACTGAAGCTTTCTTT. This codes for CASSPGGNTEAFF.

This clone was counted a single time. V is TRBV9 and J is TRBJ1-1; D unclear. The germline V gene has CDR1 SGDLS and CDR2 YYNGEE. The V end lost 6 bases, the J end lost 5 bases, and 20 bases lay between the germline ends. The CDR3 is made up of 15 amino acids. In DNA form, the CDR3 reads TGTGCCAGCAACTCCACCCCCCGGAGGAGGACTGAAGCTTTCTTT. Amino acids: CASNSTPRRRTEAFF.

The chain recombines TRBV7-8 with TRBJ1-2; 7 bases match TRBD1. V shed 5 bases, J shed 4 bases, and the junction held 16 bases outside the gene matches. CDR1 and CDR2 from the germline V gene are SGHVS and FQNEAQ. This CDR3 is 17 amino acids long. In DNA, the CDR3 is TGTGCCAGCAGCCCCCGTCGGACAGGCCCCTTAGGCTATGGCTACACCTTC. This codes for CASSPRRTGPLGYGYTF.

The chain recombines TRBV4-2 with TRBJ1-1; 7 bases are shared with TRBD1. V dropped 5 bases and J dropped 2; count of bases not matched to a gene: 5. This CDR3 region has 14 residues. The V gene's germline CDR1 is LGHNA and CDR2 YNFKEQ. CDR3 nucleotides: TGTGCCAGCAGCGTAGGGGGCCGTAACACTGAAGCTTTCTTT. Its translation: CASSVGGRNTEAFF.

V and J are TRBV6-1 and TRBJ1-2; D unclear. Germline V gene data show CDR1 as MNHNS and CDR2 as SASEGT. This CDR3 region has 15 residues. V dropped 6 bases and J dropped 0 bases, with 14 bases sitting between them. The CDR3: CASRPEALTNYGYTF. The CDR3, as DNA: TGTGCCAGCAGGCCCGAGGCCCTTACTAACTATGGCTACACCTTC.

V gene TRBV5-4 combines with J gene TRBJ1-2; possible D gene TRBD1, 5 bases. The germline gives CDR1 SGHNT, CDR2 YYREEE (reference sequence). The ends were cut back, 6 bases at V and 0 bases at J, with 18 bases in the middle. This CDR3 is built from 16 residues. In DNA, the CDR3 is TGTGCCAGCACCGTGGTGGAGGGAGGGGCTAACTATGGCTACACCTTC. Its protein product is CASTVVEGGANYGYTF.

CDR3: CASSLMRTGNEQFF. The CDR3 nucleotides are TGTGCCAGCAGCTTAATGAGGACGGGGAATGAGCAGTTCTTC. V gene TRBV11-3 combines with J gene TRBJ2-1; D perhaps matches TRBD2 (5 bases). CDR3 length: 14 amino acids. The V and J ends lost 2 bases and 7 bases respectively, with 12 bases between them. Germline V CDR1 and CDR2: SGHNT, YENEEA.

The chain employs TRBV6-5 and TRBJ2-2, with 11 bases fitting TRBD2. V was pared by 4 bases and J by 7 bases, with 5 bases of the junction left unmatched. The CDR3 loop spans 15 amino acids. Germline V lookup: CDR1 MNHEY, CDR2 SVGAGI. CDR3 in amino acids: CASSSSTSGGGELFF. Here the CDR3 DNA reads TGTGCCAGCAGTTCCTCTACTAGCGGGGGCGGGGAGCTGTTTTTT.

V usage is TRBV29-1 and J usage is TRBJ1-1; 9 bases match TRBD1. The CDR3 covers 12 residues. The germline V gene has CDR1 SQVTM and CDR2 ANQGSEA. V was clipped by 6 bases and J by 8 bases; unmatched bases: 7. The CDR3 loop reads CSVIRDRGEAFF. In nucleotides, the CDR3 is TGCAGCGTGATAAGAGACAGGGGGGAAGCTTTCTTT. Complete variable domain (other parts from reference TRBV29-1 and TRBJ1-1): SAVISQKPSRDICQRGTSLTIQCQVDSQVTMMFWYRQQPGQSLTLIATANQGSEATYESGFVIDKFPISRPNLTFSTLTVSNMSPEDSSIYLCSVIRDRGEAFFGQGTRLTVV.

V and J are TRBV6-1 and TRBJ1-2; D might be TRBD1 (5 bases). The CDR3 loop spans 17 amino acids. Germline V lookup: CDR1 MNHNS, CDR2 SASEGT. The V end lost 0 bases, the J end lost 8 bases, and 22 bases lay between the germline ends. This CDR3 reads CASSEARRFTGERGYTF. CDR3 in DNA: TGTGCCAGCAGTGAAGCGCGCAGGTTCACAGGCGAGAGAGGCTACACCTTC.

The rearrangement links TRBV6-5 to TRBJ2-5; 9 positions match TRBD2. V lost 5 bases and J lost 0; bases outside the gene matches: 4. The CDR3 totals 15 residues. The V gene's germline CDR1 is MNHEY and CDR2 SVGAGI. CDR3 residues: CASSTAGGYQETQYF. In DNA form, the CDR3 reads TGTGCCAGCAGTACAGCGGGGGGCTACCAAGAGACCCAGTACTTC.

V usage is TRBV12-5 and J usage is TRBJ1-1; 9 bases line up with TRBD1. Unmatched junction bases numbered 18, after V lost 7 bases and J lost 0 bases. CDR1 and CDR2 (germline): LGHNT, FRNRAP. This CDR3 comprises 19 residues. The CDR3 reads CASALSKWDRDLLNTEAFF. CDR3 DNA sequence: TGTGCTAGTGCCCTCTCAAAGTGGGACAGGGATCTTTTGAACACTGAAGCTTTCTTT.

This sequence joins TRBV11-2 and TRBJ2-7; TRBD1 is a possible D gene (7 bases). The CDR3 contains 14 residues. CDR1 is SGHAT and CDR2 is FQNNGV in the germline V gene. Trimming left V 1 base short and J 2 bases short, with 9 bases between. CDR3 protein: CASSLGGTAYEQYF. CDR3 bases: TGTGCCAGCAGCTTAGGCGGGACAGCCTACGAGCAGTACTTC.

This chain joins TRBV6-4 and TRBJ2-1, with 10 bases fitting TRBD2. In germline, CDR1 is MRHNA, CDR2 SNTAGT. V lost 2 bases to trimming and J lost 5 bases; unmatched junction nucleotides: 3. The CDR3 runs to 15 residues. CDR3 sequence reads: CASSDGAGGNNEQFF. CDR3 DNA sequence: TGTGCCAGCAGTGACGGAGCGGGGGGGAACAATGAGCAGTTCTTC.

CDR3: CARLRGGTNYGYTF. Written as DNA, the CDR3 is TGTGCCCGCCTGCGGGGGGGAACTAACTATGGCTACACCTTC. The chain recombines TRBV30 with TRBJ1-2; D perhaps matches TRBD1 (5 bases). Germline-derived CDR1 and CDR2 are GTSNPN and SVGIG (reference sequence). The CDR3 has 14 residues. The germline V and J ends were trimmed by 8 bases and 0 bases, with 16 bases remaining between them.

The V gene is TRBV6-5, the J gene TRBJ1-1, with D possibly TRBD1 on 6 matching bases. Per germline, CDR1 MNHEY and CDR2 SVGAGI. Deletions cut 4 bases from V and 1 base from J, with 10 bases between. The CDR3 totals 14 residues. The CDR3 DNA reads as TGTGCCAGCAGTTGGGGACAACAGAACACTGAAGCTTTCTTT. Translating it yields CASSWGQQNTEAFF.

The chain is built from TRBV7-2 and TRBJ2-5; 8 nucleotides agree with TRBD2. This CDR3 spans 14 amino acids. V lost 0 bases and J lost 5; bases outside the gene matches: 2. The germline CDR1 and CDR2 sequences are SGHTA and FQGNSA. The CDR3, as DNA: TGTGCCAGCAGCTTAGCACGGGGGGGGGAGACCCAGTACTTC. Protein sequence: CASSLARGGETQYF.

This chain joins TRBV7-9 and TRBJ1-5, with D perhaps TRBD1 (5 bases). The CDR3 consists of 14 residues. Per the germline V gene, CDR1 is SEHNR and CDR2 is FQNEAQ (reference sequence). V shed 4 bases and J shed 3 bases, with 10 bases lying between them. CDR3 sequence reads: CASSSRDFNQPQHF. The CDR3 coding sequence is TGTGCCAGCAGCTCCCGGGACTTCAATCAGCCCCAGCATTTT.

The J gene is TRBJ1-1, the V gene TRBV19; the D is unclear. There are 12 residues in the CDR3. Trimming pared 5 bases from V and 0 bases from J, leaving 4 bases between. The germline gives CDR1 LNHDA, CDR2 SQIVND (reference sequence). CDR3 sequence (DNA): TGTGCCAGTAGTGACATGAACACTGAAGCTTTCTTT. Protein product: CASSDMNTEAFF.

The V gene is TRBV4-3, the J gene TRBJ1-6, with D hard to call. The germline V gene has CDR1 LGHNA and CDR2 YSLEER. The length of the CDR3 is 15 residues. Trimming left V 0 bases short and J 5 bases short, with 8 bases between. CDR3 protein: CASSQDGGNNSPLHF. CDR3 coding DNA: TGCGCCAGCAGCCAAGATGGAGGGAATAATTCACCCCTCCACTTT.